This entry lists 27 T cell receptor beta chains sequenced from one sample in a study of blood T cell repertoires in COVID-19. Method: immunoSEQ multiplex PCR; TCRdb's copy keeps in-frame clones and lacks some. The sample contains 140,000 to 150,000 clones, around 80% of which appear only once. Input material: peripheral blood. The receptors derive from a human donor in a cohort sampled during active COVID-19.

This clone was observed once. The V and J genes are TRBV5-1 and TRBJ2-7; 10 bases fit TRBD2. This CDR3 has 16 residues. Germline V gene lookup returns CDR1 SGHRS and CDR2 YFSETQ. V dropped 4 bases and J dropped 7; count of bases not matched to a gene: 14. CDR3 in DNA: TGCGCCAGCAGCCCTAGGCTAGCGGGGGCCCCCTGGGAGCAGTACTTC. Its protein is CASSPRLAGAPWEQYF.

The chain joins TRBV7-2 to TRBJ2-2, with 11 positions matching TRBD2. Germline CDR1 reads SGHTA; CDR2 reads FQGNSA. Unmatched junction bases numbered 8, after V lost 4 bases and J lost 7 bases. This CDR3 region has 16 residues. CDR3 in DNA: TGTGCCAGCAGCTCTATAGCGGGGGGGCCATTCGGGGAGCTGTTTTTT. This translates into CASSSIAGGPFGELFF.

The chain combines TRBV6-1 with TRBJ1-2; D may be TRBD1 (5 bases). Per the germline V gene, CDR1 is MNHNS and CDR2 is SASEGT. The CDR3 covers 14 residues. V lost 2 bases and J 8 bases, leaving 15 bases between the germline ends. CDR3 sequence (DNA): TGTGCCAGCAGTGAACGAGGAGGGGCGACAGGCTACACCTTC. This translates into CASSERGGATGYTF.

The V call is TRBV7-2, the J call TRBJ2-5; 8 bases map to TRBD1. The junction had 9 bases not matched to a gene; V was cut back by 5 bases and J by 4 bases. Germline V gene data show CDR1 as SGHTA and CDR2 as FQGNSA. The CDR3 runs 15 residues. In nucleotides, the CDR3 is TGTGCCAGCAGCCCCCCAGGGGGCATCCGAGAGACCCAGTACTTC. It translates to CASSPPGGIRETQYF.

The chain links TRBV24-1 to TRBJ1-2; D gene unclear. The CDR3 has 13 amino acids. CDR1 is KGHDR, CDR2 SFDVKD, per germline. V was shortened by 5 bases and J by 6 bases, with 12 bases between the two germline ends. The CDR3 loop is CATSAGDWDGYTF. The CDR3 DNA sequence: TGTGCCACCAGTGCGGGAGACTGGGATGGCTACACCTTC.

The rearrangement links TRBV28 to TRBJ1-5; 8 bases align to TRBD1. Trimming cost V 2 bases and J 2 bases; bases outside gene matches: 2. CDR1 MDHEN and CDR2 SYDVKM come from the germline V gene. The CDR3 has 15 residues. This chain's CDR3 is CASSLQGAGNQPQHF. For the CDR3, the DNA is TGTGCCAGCAGTTTACAGGGGGCGGGCAATCAGCCCCAGCATTTT.

The rearrangement links TRBV10-3 to TRBJ1-1; D is undetermined. CDR3 size: 13 residues. Germline CDR1 is ENHRY and CDR2 is SYGVKD. V dropped 2 bases and J dropped 4 bases, with 8 bases sitting between them. In DNA form, the CDR3 reads TGTGCCATCAGTGAGATGCAGGTCACTGAAGCTTTCTTT. Amino acid sequence: CAISEMQVTEAFF.

This clone was recorded only once. The chain employs TRBV13 and TRBJ1-1; D unclear. The V end was cut by 3 bases, the J end by 5 bases, with 7 bases between. The germline CDR1 and CDR2 sequences are PRHDT and FYEKMQ (reference sequence). The CDR3 is made up of 12 amino acids. The CDR3 DNA reads as TGTGCCAGCAGCTTCGTCCGGACTGAAGCTTTCTTT. Residues: CASSFVRTEAFF.

The chain employs TRBV3-1 (or the pseudogene TRBV3-2) and TRBJ2-3; 8 positions agree with TRBD2. CDR1 and CDR2 (germline): LGHDT, YNNKEL (reference sequence). V was pared by 4 bases and J by 7 bases, with 7 bases of the junction left unmatched. CDR3 length: 14 residues. The DNA of the CDR3 is TGTGCCAGCAGCCTGTACGGGGGGGCGAATACGCAGTATTTT. This encodes CASSLYGGANTQYF.

The chain couples TRBV7-9 to TRBJ1-2; 7 bases line up with TRBD1. The V segment lost 6 bases and the J segment 8 bases; nucleotides outside the gene matches: 12. The CDR3 is 14 amino acids. The germline gives CDR1 SEHNR, CDR2 FQNEAQ (reference sequence). As DNA, the CDR3 is TGTGCCAGCAGATCTCTACAGGGGACGCGGGGCTACACCTTC. It codes for CASRSLQGTRGYTF.

The chain recombines TRBV6-5 with TRBJ2-3; D is undetermined. This CDR3 is built from 13 residues. V lost 6 bases and J 3 bases, leaving 10 bases between the germline ends. CDR1 and CDR2 from the germline V gene are MNHEY and SVGAGI. The CDR3 loop reads CASSKTTTDTQYF. CDR3 DNA: TGTGCCAGCAGCAAAACTACTACAGATACGCAGTATTTT.

CDR3 sequence: CASSTRTVYEQYF. The CDR3 DNA reads as TGTGCCAGCAGCACCCGGACAGTCTACGAGCAGTACTTC. This sequence joins TRBV7-2 and TRBJ2-7, with D maybe TRBD1 (6 bases). This CDR3 is built from 13 residues. Trimming removed 5 bases at V and 3 bases at J, with 11 bases between. Germline CDR1 and CDR2: SGHTA and FQGNSA. Full variable domain (rest looked up from reference TRBV7-2 and TRBJ2-7): GAGVSQSPSNKVTEKGKDVELRCDPISGHTALYWYRQSLGQGLEFLIYFQGNSAPDKSGLPSDRFSAERTGGSVSTLTIQRTQQEDSAVYLCASSTRTVYEQYFGPGTRLTVT.

This chain uses TRBV19 with TRBJ1-1; possible D gene TRBD1, 5 bases. Germline V gene lookup returns CDR1 LNHDA and CDR2 SQIVND (reference sequence). V was shortened by 8 bases and J by 0 bases, with 19 bases between the two germline ends. CDR3 length: 16 residues. CDR3 DNA sequence: TGTGCCAGTGCAGGGAAGGGTAAGGGTTTGAACACTGAAGCTTTCTTT. Its protein is CASAGKGKGLNTEAFF.

V usage is TRBV5-4 and J usage is TRBJ1-2; possibly TRBD1 for D (5 bases). The CDR3 extends over 14 amino acids. V lost 4 bases to trimming and J lost 8 bases, with 18 bases between them. Germline V gives CDR1 SGHNT, CDR2 YYREEE (reference sequence). This CDR3 is CASSPLGQTPGYTF. In DNA, the CDR3 is TGTGCCAGCAGCCCACTGGGGCAGACGCCGGGCTACACCTTC.

V gene TRBV19 combines with J gene TRBJ2-1, with D tentatively TRBD2 (6 bases). The CDR3 contains 17 residues. V lost 2 bases to trimming and J lost 0 bases, with 14 bases between them. The germline V gene has CDR1 LNHDA and CDR2 SQIVND (reference sequence). CDR3 in DNA: TGTGCCAGTAGTATAATCCCCCGGGAGAGCTCCTACAATGAGCAGTTCTTC. This encodes CASSIIPRESSYNEQFF. Full variable domain (rest looked up from reference TRBV19 and TRBJ2-1): DGGITQSPKYLFRKEGQNVTLSCEQNLNHDAMYWYRQDPGQGLRLIYYSQIVNDFQKGDIAEGYSVSREKKESFPLTVTSAQKNPTAFYLCASSIIPRESSYNEQFFGPGTRLTVL.

The chain is built from TRBV19 and TRBJ2-7; a weak D match, TRBD1 (6 bases). The germline CDR1 and CDR2 sequences are LNHDA and SQIVND (reference sequence). Trimming took 2 bases from V and 6 from J, leaving 8 bases between them. The length of the CDR3 is 12 residues. As DNA, the CDR3 is TGTGCCAGTAGTATAAGGGGGAGCGAGCAGTACTTC. Translating gives CASSIRGSEQYF. The full variable domain, rest sourced from reference TRBV19 and TRBJ2-7, is DGGITQSPKYLFRKEGQNVTLSCEQNLNHDAMYWYRQDPGQGLRLIYYSQIVNDFQKGDIAEGYSVSREKKESFPLTVTSAQKNPTAFYLCASSIRGSEQYFGPGTRLTVT.

The chain recombines TRBV7-9 with TRBJ1-1; a weak D match, TRBD1 (5 bases). Germline CDR1 SEHNR, CDR2 FQNEAQ (reference sequence). The CDR3 runs 13 residues. Trimming shortened V by 8 bases and J by 5 bases, and 15 bases separated the two germline ends. The CDR3 DNA follows: TGTGCCAGCGGAAGCAGGGCGGAGACTGAAGCTTTCTTT. It codes for CASGSRAETEAFF. The full variable domain, completed using reference TRBV7-9 and TRBJ1-1, is DTGVSQNPRHKITKRGQNVTFRCDPISEHNRLYWYRQTLGQGPEFLTYFQNEAQLEKSRLLSDRFSAERPKGSFSTLEIQRTEQGDSAMYLCASGSRAETEAFFGQGTRLTVV.

This clone was counted a few times. The chain joins TRBV4-2 to TRBJ1-3; possible D gene TRBD1, 6 bases. The CDR3 length is 16 residues. Germline V gives CDR1 LGHNA, CDR2 YNFKEQ. The V end lost 1 base, the J end lost 4 bases, and 14 bases lay between the germline ends. This chain's CDR3 is CASSQASGGFGNTIYF. In DNA, the CDR3 is TGTGCCAGCAGCCAAGCATCGGGGGGCTTCGGAAACACCATATATTTT.

The genes are TRBV27 and TRBJ2-7, with 9 bases that match TRBD2. V lost 4 bases, J lost 1 base, and 5 bases stayed unmatched. The CDR3 length is 15 residues. Germline V gene lookup returns CDR1 MNHEY and CDR2 SMNVEV (reference sequence). In nucleotides, the CDR3 is TGTGCCAGCAGTTCGACTAGCGGCGGATCCTACGAGCAGTACTTC. Its protein product is CASSSTSGGSYEQYF.

The chain is built from TRBV5-1 and TRBJ1-1; maybe TRBD1 (5 bases). V dropped 2 bases and J dropped 3 bases, with 8 bases sitting between them. This CDR3 spans 13 amino acids. Germline CDR1 and CDR2: SGHRS and YFSETQ. The CDR3 nucleotides read TGCGCCAGCAGCTTTCCAGGGTACACTGAAGCTTTCTTT. It encodes CASSFPGYTEAFF.

Only a few counts were recorded for this clone. The chain has TRBV30 and TRBJ1-3; D perhaps matches TRBD1 (5 bases). There are 14 residues in the CDR3. V was cut by 0 bases and J by 8 bases, with 14 bases left in between. Germline-derived CDR1 and CDR2 are GTSNPN and SVGIG (reference sequence). In DNA form, the CDR3 reads TGTGCCTGGAGTGTAGGAGGGGTCGCTTACACCATATATTTT. This gives the protein CAWSVGGVAYTIYF.

This chain connects TRBV7-2 to TRBJ2-5; 10 nucleotides match TRBD2. The CDR3 contains 18 residues. The trim removed 3 bases at V and 5 bases at J, leaving 15 bases unmatched. The germline V gene encodes CDR1 SGHTA and CDR2 FQGNSA. For the CDR3, the DNA is TGTGCCAGCAGCTTCGCCTTAGCGGGGGGCCGGCAAGGGGAGACCCAGTACTTC. Translation: CASSFALAGGRQGETQYF.

CDR3 residues: CASNQGQTNTGELFF. The CDR3 DNA follows: TGTGCCAGCAACCAGGGACAGACTAACACCGGGGAGCTGTTTTTT. The chain combines TRBV7-9 with TRBJ2-2, with 7 bases lining up with TRBD1. V was clipped by 7 bases and J by 2 bases; unmatched bases: 7. The CDR3 has 15 amino acids. CDR1 is SEHNR, CDR2 FQNEAQ, per germline (reference sequence).

The J gene is TRBJ1-5, the V gene TRBV6-5; D perhaps matches TRBD1 (5 bases). Germline loops: CDR1 MNHEY, CDR2 SVGAGI. The CDR3 extends over 13 amino acids. Between the trimmed V and J ends, which lost 6 bases and 5 bases, there was a span of 11 bases. The CDR3 DNA sequence: TGTGCCAGCAGCTTAACAGGTTATCAGCCCCAGCATTTT. Residues: CASSLTGYQPQHF.

This chain uses TRBV19 with TRBJ1-1, with 7 positions matching TRBD1. CDR1 and CDR2 (germline): LNHDA, SQIVND (reference sequence). The CDR3 runs 15 residues. V dropped 4 bases and J dropped 1; count of bases not matched to a gene: 6. The CDR3 sequence is CASSNDRTGNTEAFF. CDR3 nucleotides: TGTGCCAGTAGTAATGACAGGACAGGGAACACTGAAGCTTTCTTT. The full variable domain, with the rest looked up from reference TRBV19 and TRBJ1-1, is DGGITQSPKYLFRKEGQNVTLSCEQNLNHDAMYWYRQDPGQGLRLIYYSQIVNDFQKGDIAEGYSVSREKKESFPLTVTSAQKNPTAFYLCASSNDRTGNTEAFFGQGTRLTVV.

The gene calls are TRBV18 and TRBJ2-5, with D perhaps TRBD1 (5 bases). Trimming cost V 1 base and J 2 bases, with 8 bases left between them. This CDR3 is 14 amino acids long. From germline, CDR1 is KGHSH and CDR2 LQKENI. The CDR3 protein is CASSPRTGQETQYF. The CDR3 coding sequence is TGTGCCAGCTCACCACGTACAGGTCAAGAGACCCAGTACTTC.

This clone has only one observation. This chain links TRBV7-6 with TRBJ1-6; possibly TRBD1 for D (6 bases). Germline CDR1 is SGHVS and CDR2 is FNYEAQ. This CDR3 has 15 amino acids. The V and J ends lost 3 bases and 7 bases respectively, with 13 bases between them. The CDR3, as DNA: TGTGCCAGCAGCTTGCAGGGGTATGGGAATTCACCCCTCCACTTT. The encoded protein is CASSLQGYGNSPLHF.